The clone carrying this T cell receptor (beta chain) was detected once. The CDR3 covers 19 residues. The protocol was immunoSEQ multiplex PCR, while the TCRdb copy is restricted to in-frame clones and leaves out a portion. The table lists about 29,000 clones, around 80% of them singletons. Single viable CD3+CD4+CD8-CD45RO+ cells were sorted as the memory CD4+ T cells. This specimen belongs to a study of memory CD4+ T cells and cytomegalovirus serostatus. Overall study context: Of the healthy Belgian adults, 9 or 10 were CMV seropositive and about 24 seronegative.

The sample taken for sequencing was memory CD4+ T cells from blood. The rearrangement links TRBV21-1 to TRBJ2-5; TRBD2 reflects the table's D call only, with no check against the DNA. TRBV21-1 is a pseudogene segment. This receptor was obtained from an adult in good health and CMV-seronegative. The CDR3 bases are TGTGCCAGCAGCAAAGGGATCAAGCGGGGGCCGAGGGTCCAAGAGACCCAGTACTTC. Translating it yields CASSKGIKRGPRVQETQYF.